The 32 T cell receptor gamma chains given below trace back to one sample, sequenced in a study of Vδ1+ human thymocytes (dated by TCRdb to the late 2010s). Overall results and qualifications from the work: In contrast to oligoclonal peripheral blood repertoires, thymic TRG and TRD repertoires appeared to be highly polyclonal with Gaussian CDR3 length distributions.

This sample was sequenced with an Illumina MiSeq. RNA extraction was carried out with the RNeasy mini kit, and reverse transcription was then done using Superscript III. To generate the CDR3 amplicons, a multiplex PCR was run using pooled V-gene forward primers together with a constant-region reverse primer that carried Illumina adaptor overhangs. After TCRdb called clones again from the public reads with CATT, rows with identical DNA were merged. The sample yields tens of thousands of gamma-chain clones; roughly an eighth were counted once. Together, the top ten hold under 2.5% of the sample. The antigens for these receptors are not known. The sequenced sample was Vdelta1+ gamma-delta thymocytes from the thymus. Explained via the paper, the cell subset or site label denotes: FACS-sorted CD3+ TCRalphabeta- TCRVdelta1+ TCRVdelta2- thymocytes. The receptors shown here come from a child less than two years old who had congenital heart surgery.

In its sample, this clone ranks as medium-sized. Different DNA sequences within this sample yield the same CDR3. The gene calls are TRGV9 and TRGJ1 or TRGJ2. Germline CDR1 and CDR2: GITISATS and ISYDGTV (reference sequence). There are 12 residues in the CDR3. The V segment lost 2 bases and the J segment 5 bases; nucleotides outside the gene matches: 3. CDR3 residues: CALWEDNYKKLF. The CDR3 nucleotides are TGTGCCTTGTGGGAGGACAATTATAAGAAACTCTTT.

A few counts support this clone. A read error may account for a junction end that differs from germline. Other DNA sequences from this sample encode an identical CDR3 as well. This rearrangement joins TRGV4 to TRGJ1 or TRGJ2. The CDR3 totals 11 residues. The germline CDR1 and CDR2 sequences are EGSTGY and YDSYTSSV. The CDR3 sequence: CATWNGLEKLF. CDR3 bases: TGTGCCACCTGGAATGGGCTCGAGAAACTCTTT.

This clone was seen a few times. This chain links TRGV4 with TRGJ1 or TRGJ2. V trimming: 0 bases; J trimming: 12 bases; junction bases outside the gene matches: 17. This CDR3 is 15 amino acids long. Germline CDR1 and CDR2: EGSTGY and YDSYTSSV. The CDR3, as DNA: TGTGCCACCTGGGATGGGCTGCGGGGGGTTGGCCTGAAACTCTTT. Protein: CATWDGLRGVGLKLF.

This clone was counted only a few times. The chain links TRGV4 to TRGJP2. This CDR3 spans 13 amino acids. V was pared by 2 bases and J by 6 bases, with 3 bases of the junction left unmatched. The V gene's germline CDR1 is EGSTGY and CDR2 YDSYTSSV. The CDR3 DNA follows: TGTGCCACCTGGGATGATCGTGATTGGATCAAGACGTTT. This gives the protein CATWDDRDWIKTF.

This clone has more than one count but fewer than ten. The chain is built from TRGV4 and TRGJP2. J gave up 10 bases and V 0 bases, and 8 bases lay outside the gene matches. The germline gives CDR1 EGSTGY, CDR2 YDSYTSSV. This CDR3 contains 14 residues. The CDR3 region is CATWDGPQAWIKTF. CDR3 nucleotides: TGTGCCACCTGGGATGGGCCCCAGGCTTGGATCAAGACGTTT.

This sequence joins TRGV2 and TRGJ1 or TRGJ2. Germline CDR1 EGSNGY, CDR2 YDSYNSKV. This CDR3 comprises 16 residues. J gave up 9 bases and V 0 bases, and 17 bases lay outside the gene matches. The CDR3 DNA follows: TGTGCCACCTGGGACGGGCATCCCGGATCGGGGATTAAGAAACTCTTT. Residues: CATWDGHPGSGIKKLF.

This clone was seen only a few times. One end of the junction is discordant with germline, which a read error may explain. The chain links TRGV4 to TRGJ1 or TRGJ2. The CDR3 is 11 residues long. The germline V gene has CDR1 EGSTGY and CDR2 YDSYTSSV. The CDR3 sequence is CATWNGLGKLF. CDR3 nucleotides: TGTGCCACCTGGAATGGGCTTGGGAAACTCTTT.

The V gene is TRGV5, the J gene TRGJ1 or TRGJ2. Unmatched junction bases numbered 6, after V lost 0 bases and J lost 13 bases. In germline, CDR1 is VINAFY, CDR2 YDVSNSKD. The CDR3 runs 11 residues. For the CDR3, the DNA is TGTGCCACCTGGGACAGGCTTTGTAAACTCTTT. Protein: CATWDRLCKLF.

The chain employs TRGV9 and TRGJP2. The CDR3 is 16 amino acids. The V segment lost 0 bases and the J segment 3 bases; nucleotides outside the gene matches: 7. Per the germline V gene, CDR1 is GITISATS and CDR2 is ISYDGTV (reference sequence). The CDR3 DNA reads TGTGCCTTGTGGGAGGTGCTTTGGGGTAGTGATTGGATCAAGACGTTT. It specifies CALWEVLWGSDWIKTF.

This clone was counted only a few times. The rearrangement uses TRGV9 and TRGJP1. Looked up from germline, CDR1 is GITISATS and CDR2 is ISYDGTV (reference sequence). The CDR3 length is 17 residues. The ends lost 3 bases at V and 6 bases at J; junction bases unmatched: 16. As DNA, the CDR3 is TGTGCCTTGTGGGAGTCTCTCCGCCCTTATCCTGGTTGGTTCAAGATATTT. Protein product: CALWESLRPYPGWFKIF.

This clone has a handful of counts. This chain joins TRGV4 and TRGJ1 or TRGJ2. The V gene's germline CDR1 is EGSTGY and CDR2 YDSYTSSV. V lost 6 bases and J lost 10; bases outside the gene matches: 12. This CDR3 is 12 amino acids long. DNA for the CDR3: TGTGCCACCTGGAATGTTCCCCTGAAGAAACTCTTT. This translates into CATWNVPLKKLF.

By sample fraction, this clone is medium-sized. This same CDR3 is encoded by further DNA sequences in the sample. V and J are TRGV5 and TRGJ1 or TRGJ2. With 1 base clipped from V and 10 bases from J, the junction kept 4 bases outside the gene matches. Per the germline V gene, CDR1 is VINAFY and CDR2 is YDVSNSKD. The CDR3 consists of 11 residues. The CDR3, as DNA: TGTGCCACCTGGGACAGACTAAAGAAACTCTTT. Amino acid sequence: CATWDRLKKLF.

A few counts support this clone. A clone one base away is much larger, so this may be a read error. The V gene is TRGV9, the J gene TRGJ1 or TRGJ2. J was trimmed by 14 bases and V by 2 bases; bases with no gene match: 3. The CDR3 covers 9 residues. The germline CDR1 and CDR2 sequences are GITISATS and ISYDGTV (reference sequence). In nucleotides, the CDR3 is TGTGCCTTGTGGGAGGGGGAACTCTTT. It codes for CALWEGELF.

This clone was picked up a small number of times. This rearrangement joins TRGV9 to TRGJ1 or TRGJ2. CDR3 length: 13 amino acids. The junction had 11 bases not matched to a gene; V was cut back by 2 bases and J by 10 bases. CDR1 and CDR2 (germline): GITISATS, ISYDGTV (reference sequence). The CDR3 reads CALWEALDGKKLF. CDR3 nucleotide sequence: TGTGCCTTGTGGGAGGCCCTAGATGGGAAGAAACTCTTT.

This clone appeared a few times. The J gene is TRGJ1 or TRGJ2, the V gene TRGV9. CDR1 is GITISATS, CDR2 ISYDGTV, per germline (reference sequence). V dropped 6 bases and J dropped 4; count of bases not matched to a gene: 6. This CDR3 is built from 12 residues. The CDR3 here is CALWFLYYKKLF. The DNA of the CDR3 is TGTGCCTTGTGGTTCCTCTATTATAAGAAACTCTTT.

This rearrangement joins TRGV5 to TRGJ1 or TRGJ2. V trimming: 3 bases; J trimming: 4 bases; junction bases outside the gene matches: 9. CDR1 and CDR2 (germline): VINAFY, YDVSNSKD. The CDR3 has 14 amino acids. CDR3 residues: CATWDPLAYYKKLF. The CDR3 coding sequence is TGTGCCACCTGGGACCCCCTGGCCTATTATAAGAAACTCTTT.

The V and J genes are TRGV4 and TRGJ1 or TRGJ2. V shed 5 bases, J shed 4 bases, and the junction held 11 bases outside the gene matches. This CDR3 has 14 amino acids. Germline values: CDR1 EGSTGY, CDR2 YDSYTSSV. The CDR3 sequence: CATWVLQRYYKKLF. The CDR3 coding sequence is TGTGCCACCTGGGTCCTTCAGAGATATTATAAGAAACTCTTT.

The J gene is TRGJ1 or TRGJ2, the V gene TRGV2. This CDR3 spans 13 amino acids. J was trimmed by 5 bases and V by 6 bases; bases with no gene match: 10. The germline CDR1 and CDR2 sequences are EGSNGY and YDSYNSKV. CDR3 sequence: CATWNGQNYKKLF. The DNA for the CDR3 is TGTGCCACCTGGAATGGGCAGAATTATAAGAAACTCTTT.

V and J are TRGV2 and TRGJ1 or TRGJ2. V shed 8 bases and J 12 bases; nucleotides not matched to a gene: 7. This CDR3 region has 9 residues. Germline V gene data show CDR1 as EGSNGY and CDR2 as YDSYNSKV. Here the CDR3 reads CATSQPKLF. The CDR3 bases are TGTGCCACCTCCCAACCGAAACTCTTT.

This clone was picked up a small number of times. The rearrangement joins TRGV5 to TRGJ1 or TRGJ2. The junction had 15 bases not matched to a gene; V was cut back by 2 bases and J by 2 bases. The CDR3 consists of 17 residues. Per germline, CDR1 VINAFY and CDR2 YDVSNSKD. DNA of the CDR3: TGTGCCACCTGGGACACACCAGAGGACAGTTATTATTATAAGAAACTCTTT. Protein sequence: CATWDTPEDSYYYKKLF.

This clone occurred a few times. V is TRGV5 and J is TRGJP2. The length of the CDR3 is 13 residues. V lost 6 bases, J lost 7 bases, and 8 bases stayed unmatched. Germline CDR1 is VINAFY and CDR2 is YDVSNSKD. The chain's CDR3 is CATWIGNDWIKTF. CDR3 bases: TGTGCCACCTGGATTGGTAATGATTGGATCAAGACGTTT.

This clone was recorded only once. This sequence joins TRGV9 and TRGJ1 or TRGJ2. This CDR3 is 12 amino acids long. CDR1 GITISATS and CDR2 ISYDGTV come from the germline V gene (reference sequence). The V gene end was trimmed by 4 bases and the J gene end by 9 bases; junction bases not matched to a gene: 9. CDR3 in DNA: TGTGCCTTGTGGGAACCAACCCCTAAGAAACTCTTT. Its translation: CALWEPTPKKLF.

In this sample, this clone turned up a few times. This rearrangement joins TRGV8 to TRGJ1 or TRGJ2. This CDR3 region has 12 residues. Per the germline V gene, CDR1 is VENAVY and CDR2 is YDSYNSRV. The junction had 13 bases not matched to a gene; V was cut back by 6 bases and J by 11 bases. CDR3 sequence (DNA): TGTGCCACCTGGCCCCCTTTTTTGGAGAAACTCTTT. Translation: CATWPPFLEKLF.

This clone is classed as medium-sized. The J gene is TRGJ1 or TRGJ2, the V gene TRGV8. V was clipped by 3 bases and J by 8 bases; unmatched bases: 10. Per germline, CDR1 VENAVY and CDR2 YDSYNSRV. The CDR3 is 13 residues long. CDR3 sequence: CATWDPDRDKKLF. The CDR3 DNA follows: TGTGCCACCTGGGATCCCGATCGAGATAAGAAACTCTTT.

The rearrangement uses TRGV2 and TRGJP1. This CDR3 has 13 residues. Germline trimming cut 3 bases from V and 10 bases from J; bases unmatched to any gene: 8. Germline V gene sequence: CDR1 EGSNGY, CDR2 YDSYNSKV. This chain's CDR3 is CATWDKNLWFKIF. The CDR3 DNA follows: TGTGCCACCTGGGACAAGAACCTTTGGTTCAAGATATTT.

Only a few counts were recorded for this clone. The sample contains more than one DNA sequence encoding this CDR3. The chain combines TRGV8 with TRGJ1 or TRGJ2. Trimming cost V 3 bases and J 2 bases; bases outside gene matches: 4. Germline V gene sequence: CDR1 VENAVY, CDR2 YDSYNSRV. The CDR3 runs to 13 residues. DNA for the CDR3: TGTGCCACCTGGGATCGGGATTATTATAAGAAACTCTTT. It yields the protein CATWDRDYYKKLF.

With respect to this clone: A read error may produce the germline difference seen at one junction end. This chain joins TRGV4 and TRGJ1 or TRGJ2. The CDR3 is 16 residues long. The germline gives CDR1 EGSTGY, CDR2 YDSYTSSV. As DNA, the CDR3 is TGTGCCACCTGGAATGGGTCACTTTCGAATTATTATAAGAAACTCTTT. This encodes CATWNGSLSNYYKKLF.

About this clone itself: This specimen includes other DNA sequences encoding the same CDR3. V gene TRGV4 combines with J gene TRGJ1 or TRGJ2. Germline V gene sequence: CDR1 EGSTGY, CDR2 YDSYTSSV. With 1 base clipped from V and 4 bases from J, the junction kept 4 bases outside the gene matches. The CDR3 runs 13 residues. The CDR3 protein is CATWDGGYYKKLF. The CDR3 DNA is TGTGCCACCTGGGATGGCGGCTATTATAAGAAACTCTTT.

The sample holds a few counts of this clone. A much larger clone is a single base away; this may be a read error. The J gene is TRGJ1 or TRGJ2, the V gene TRGV9. Trimming took 2 bases from V and 7 from J; bases not matched to a gene: 5. This CDR3 is 12 amino acids long. Germline lookup yields CDR1 GITISATS and CDR2 ISYDGTV (reference sequence). CDR3 nucleotides: TGTGCCTTGTGGGAGGCGCAGTATAAGAAACTCTTT. Protein product: CALWEAQYKKLF.

Concerning this clone itself: A junction boundary mismatches the germline segment, possibly from a read error. The chain links TRGV5 to TRGJ1 or TRGJ2. CDR3 size: 16 residues. Per germline, CDR1 VINAFY and CDR2 YDVSNSKD. As DNA, the CDR3 is TGTGCCACCTGGGACAGGCAACCCCGAAATTATTATACGAAACTCTTT. Translation: CATWDRQPRNYYTKLF.

The chain uses TRGV3 and TRGJ1 or TRGJ2. Trimming removed 5 bases from V and 12 bases from J; junction bases left unmatched: 19. CDR3 length: 14 residues. Germline CDR1 is VTNTFY and CDR2 is YDVSTARD (reference sequence). CDR3 protein: CATWVWDLTLRKLF. The CDR3 coding sequence is TGTGCCACCTGGGTATGGGACCTCACACTCCGGAAACTCTTT.

This clone was counted between two and nine times. The J gene is TRGJP2, the V gene TRGV4. With V trimmed by 0 bases and J by 10 bases, 11 bases remained unmatched. The V gene's germline CDR1 is EGSTGY and CDR2 YDSYTSSV. The CDR3 consists of 15 residues. CDR3 bases: TGTGCCACCTGGGATGGGCCTTACGGTATTTGGATCAAGACGTTT. Protein product: CATWDGPYGIWIKTF.